This paragraph covers one TCR beta chain sequence. What it recognizes is unknown. V was pared by 6 bases and J by 6 bases, with 9 bases of the junction left unmatched. This CDR3 spans 15 amino acids. Germline assignment: CDR1 MNHNS and CDR2 SASEGT. Researchers ran the PCR with 60 Vbeta and 13 Jbeta primers. As originally analysed: About 11 million shared chains were among the about 80 million unique TCR beta chains that a later analysis counted. Profiling relied on immunoSEQ multiplex PCR, and the TCRdb table lists in-frame clones only, not all of them. V and J calls and clone size are copied from that table; D and trimming were computed from the DNA. In the table there are some 190,000 clones, about 83% of which are singletons. These data belong to a study of cytomegalovirus exposure and HLA in healthy donors. Overall study results and limits: Apart from CMV serostatus, no immune exposure information was available. Accurate prediction of HLA-A and HLA-B alleles (for most subjects) was reportedly achieved from TCR beta sequences.

Unrecorded immune exposures were likely, despite nominal health at sampling. The genes are TRBV6-1 and TRBJ2-7; 12 bases map to TRBD1. The origin of this receptor is a man aged 35-49 years in good health and CMV-seropositive. Sequenced: PBMCs. In nucleotides, the CDR3 is TGTGCCAGCAGCTCTTCCGGGACAGGGGGCGGCGAGCAGTACTTC. It is translated as CASSSSGTGGGEQYF.